This T cell receptor (beta chain) was sequenced for a study of yellow fever vaccine responses in identical twins. Concerning this clonotype: Its antigen is unidentified.

TCRdb itself ran the RT-PCR reads through MiXCR, one entry per CDR3 protein. The sample includes some 5,400 distinct CDR3 sequences, roughly 90% of them seen just once. The V gene's germline CDR1 is MDHEN and CDR2 SYDVKM. V lost 6 bases to trimming and J lost 4 bases, with 16 bases between them. The CDR3 contains 14 residues. Findings and caveats of the study: Twins reportedly showed a vaccine T cell response that seemed partly convergent and partly personalized.

The gene calls are TRBV28 and TRBJ2-7; D possibly uses TRBD1 or TRBD2 (6 bases each). The sequence came from a woman aged 18 to 35 who received the yellow fever vaccine. The specimen comprised T cells from blood (PBMCs), unsorted or a sorted subset (not recorded which), sampled before or after yellow fever vaccination (not recorded which). CDR3 amino acids: CASRERGGSYEQYF. The CDR3, as DNA: TGTGCCAGCAGGGAAAGAGGGGGGTCTTACGAGCAGTACTTC.